The rows below give T cell receptor beta chains drawn from one sample of a study of T cell responses to AZD1222 COVID-19 vaccine. Some clones are missing from TCRdb's copy, which holds only in-frame ones; the method was immunoSEQ multiplex PCR. Of tens of thousands of clones detected, roughly 93% appear once; the ten largest clones hold about 20%. Sequenced material: peripheral blood, taken on day 0 of AZD1222 vaccination. All receptors come from an adult in good health. CDR3s include the opening cysteine and the closing phenylalanine or tryptophan. D genes are given only for firm matches. A clone size is listed for some rows: how often the clone was seen (once, few, many), or a class if it is expanded.

abundance,j_gene,v_gene,d_gene,CDR3aa,CDR3nt
NA,TRBJ1-3,TRBV5-6,NA,CASTQLVSGNTIYF,TGTGCCAGCACCCAATTAGTCTCTGGAAACACCATATATTTT
NA,TRBJ2-1,TRBV7-2,TRBD1,CASSNRGGSYNEQFF,TGTGCCAGCAGCAACAGGGGTGGGTCCTACAATGAGCAGTTCTTC
NA,TRBJ2-1,TRBV3-1/TRBV3-2,TRBD2,CASSPSGTSFEQFF,TGTGCCAGCAGCCCTTCCGGGACTAGCTTTGAGCAGTTCTTC
NA,TRBJ2-1,TRBV27,TRBD2,CASAGDGTYNEQFF,TGTGCCAGTGCGGGGGACGGGACCTACAATGAGCAGTTCTTC
NA,TRBJ1-1,TRBV7-3,NA,CASSLRPGVGTQNTEAFF,TGTGCCAGCAGCTTAAGACCAGGGGTCGGGACCCAGAACACTGAAGCTTTCTTT
NA,TRBJ1-6,TRBV4-1,TRBD1,CASSPISGQGGNSPLHF,TGCGCCAGCAGCCCAATAAGTGGACAGGGTGGGAACTCACCCCTCCACTTT
NA,TRBJ1-1,TRBV19,NA,CASMRGQDTEAFF,TGTGCCAGTATGCGGGGCCAGGACACTGAAGCTTTCTTT
NA,TRBJ1-4,TRBV18,NA,CASSGTLTNEKLFF,TGTGCCAGCTCCGGGACACTAACTAATGAAAAACTGTTTTTT
NA,TRBJ2-3,TRBV6-2/TRBV6-3,TRBD2,CASSYSSRGGADTQYF,TGTGCCAGCAGTTACTCGAGTAGGGGAGGGGCCGATACGCAGTATTTT
NA,TRBJ2-5,TRBV6-5,NA,CASRAARTQYF,TGTGCCAGCAGGGCGGCGCGGACCCAGTACTTC
few,TRBJ2-7,TRBV5-1,NA,CASSLERGGYEQYF,TGCGCCAGCAGCTTGGAAAGGGGGGGATACGAGCAGTACTTC
NA,TRBJ1-3,TRBV6-5,TRBD1,CASSPGGTGNTIYF,TGTGCCAGCAGTCCAGGGGGCACTGGAAACACCATATATTTT
NA,TRBJ2-5,TRBV28,NA,CASSLVDLNQETQYF,TGTGCCAGCAGTCTGGTCGACTTAAACCAAGAGACCCAGTACTTC
NA,TRBJ1-2,TRBV7-3,NA,CASSNSAGNYGYTF,TGTGCCAGCAGCAATTCAGCCGGGAACTATGGCTACACCTTC
once,TRBJ2-1,TRBV12-3/TRBV12-4,NA,CASNWGSYNEQFF,TGTGCCAGCAACTGGGGGTCCTACAATGAGCAGTTCTTC
once,TRBJ2-7,TRBV5-1,TRBD1,CASSLGDSSYEQYF,TGCGCCAGCAGCTTGGGGGACAGCTCCTACGAGCAGTACTTC
NA,TRBJ2-5,TRBV12-3/TRBV12-4,TRBD1,CASSYRGEETQYF,TGTGCCAGCAGTTACAGGGGCGAGGAGACCCAGTACTTC
few,TRBJ2-1,TRBV5-1,NA,CASSLAGDYNEQFF,TGCGCCAGCAGCTTGGCGGGGGACTACAATGAGCAGTTCTTC
NA,TRBJ2-7,TRBV5-1,NA,CASSPMPPAAYEQYF,TGCGCCAGCAGCCCTATGCCTCCGGCGGCCTACGAGCAGTACTTC
NA,TRBJ2-5,TRBV19,NA,CASSISSLWAETQYF,TGTGCCAGTAGTATTTCGTCCCTTTGGGCAGAGACCCAGTACTTC
NA,TRBJ1-6,TRBV28,TRBD1,CASSFPRQGSNSPLHF,TGTGCCAGCAGTTTTCCTCGACAGGGTTCAAATTCACCCCTCCACTTT
NA,TRBJ1-2,TRBV4-1,NA,CASSPQVGEGYGYTF,TGCGCCAGCAGCCCCCAGGTAGGAGAGGGCTATGGCTACACCTTC
NA,TRBJ2-7,TRBV5-1,NA,CASSPTPSASRYF,TGCGCCAGCAGTCCTACCCCCAGCGCCAGCCGATACTTC
NA,TRBJ2-2,TRBV5-4,TRBD2,CASSIAGFTGELFF,TGTGCCAGCAGTATAGCGGGGTTCACCGGGGAGCTGTTTTTT
NA,TRBJ1-2,TRBV4-1,TRBD1,CASSQAGTGVGYTF,TGCGCCAGCAGCCAAGCCGGGACAGGGGTCGGCTACACCTTC
NA,TRBJ1-1,TRBV15,TRBD1,CATSKGGQGRTEAFF,TGTGCCACCTCCAAGGGTGGACAGGGAAGGACTGAAGCTTTCTTT
NA,TRBJ1-5,TRBV21-1,NA,CASSRQGPTLLSNQPQHF,TGTGCCAGCAGCAGACAGGGCCCGACCCTTCTAAGCAATCAGCCCCAGCATTTT
NA,TRBJ1-2,TRBV3-1/TRBV3-2,TRBD1,CASSQDYGTGPRGYTF,TGTGCCAGCAGCCAAGATTACGGGACAGGGCCAAGAGGCTACACCTTC
NA,TRBJ2-3,TRBV7-2,NA,CASSFSDTQYF,TGTGCCAGCAGCTTTTCAGATACGCAGTATTTT
NA,TRBJ2-2,TRBV5-4,NA,CASSLGSGEGSGELFF,TGTGCCAGCAGCTTGGGATCGGGGGAAGGCTCCGGGGAGCTGTTTTTT
NA,TRBJ2-2,TRBV12-3/TRBV12-4,NA,CASSFRRTGELFF,TGTGCCAGCAGTTTCCGGCGGACCGGGGAGCTGTTTTTT
NA,TRBJ2-5,TRBV30,NA,CAWSVALVYQETQYF,TGTGCCTGGAGTGTAGCTCTAGTGTACCAAGAGACCCAGTACTTC
NA,TRBJ1-6,TRBV6-8,NA,CASSYTESSYNSPLHF,TGTGCCAGCAGTTACACAGAGAGCTCCTATAATTCACCCCTCCACTTT
NA,TRBJ1-2,TRBV20-1,NA,CSACCGYTF,TGCAGTGCTTGTTGTGGCTACACCTTC
NA,TRBJ2-2,TRBV5-1,NA,CASTLTGRLNTGELFF,TGCGCCAGCACCCTAACCGGACGGTTAAACACCGGGGAGCTGTTTTTT
NA,TRBJ1-5,TRBV4-1,NA,CASSPSPRAGQELWGNQPQHF,TGCGCCAGCAGCCCTAGCCCCCGGGCAGGGCAGGAACTCTGGGGCAATCAGCCCCAGCATTTT
once,TRBJ1-4,TRBV28,NA,CASSSPGEATNEKLFF,TGTGCCAGCAGTTCACCCGGGGAAGCAACTAATGAAAAACTGTTTTTT
NA,TRBJ2-7,TRBV15,NA,CATSRERASWYEQYF,TGTGCCACCAGCAGAGAGCGCGCCAGCTGGTACGAGCAGTACTTC
NA,TRBJ1-3,TRBV12-3/TRBV12-4,NA,CASSLSSGNTIYF,TGTGCCAGCAGTTTAAGTAGCGGAAACACCATATATTTT
once,TRBJ1-1,TRBV6-5,NA,CASSSTSSMNTEAFF,TGTGCCAGCAGTTCCACATCTTCCATGAACACTGAAGCTTTCTTT
NA,TRBJ1-2,TRBV7-9,TRBD1,CASSIQGLNYGYTF,TGTGCCAGCAGTATACAGGGGCTAAACTATGGCTACACCTTC
NA,TRBJ2-7,TRBV10-3,TRBD1,CAISLGTGIHEQYF,TGTGCCATCAGTCTCGGGACAGGGATACACGAGCAGTACTTC
NA,TRBJ2-7,TRBV11-2,TRBD2,CASSLVRLAGVEQYF,TGTGCCAGCAGCTTAGTCCGCCTAGCGGGGGTCGAGCAGTACTTC
NA,TRBJ2-1,TRBV6-1,NA,CASSEVQWNEQFF,TGTGCCAGCAGTGAGGTGCAGTGGAATGAGCAGTTCTTC
NA,TRBJ1-5,TRBV19,NA,CASSILGDNQPQHF,TGTGCCAGTAGTATTTTAGGGGACAATCAGCCCCAGCATTTT
NA,TRBJ2-7,TRBV10-3,NA,CAISESGYEQYF,TGTGCCATCAGTGAGTCGGGCTACGAGCAGTACTTC
NA,TRBJ2-7,TRBV6-6,TRBD1,CASSQPGQGAYEQYF,TGTGCCAGCAGTCAACCGGGACAGGGGGCCTACGAGCAGTACTTC
NA,TRBJ2-7,TRBV10-3,NA,CAISDPTGEQYF,TGTGCCATCAGTGACCCAACAGGAGAGCAGTACTTC
few,TRBJ1-1,TRBV5-1,NA,CASSFTYYTGVEAFF,TGCGCCAGCAGCTTCACATACTACACAGGTGTTGAAGCTTTCTTT
NA,TRBJ1-1,TRBV7-3,NA,CASSRGGSYLNTEAFF,TGTGCCAGCAGCCGGGGGGGATCATACCTAAACACTGAAGCTTTCTTT
NA,TRBJ1-3,TRBV7-9,NA,CASSLGQNSGNTIYF,TGTGCCAGCAGCTTAGGACAGAACTCTGGAAACACCATATATTTT
NA,TRBJ2-1,TRBV5-4,TRBD1,CASSQDRVEQFF,TGTGCCAGCAGCCAAGACAGGGTTGAGCAGTTCTTC
NA,TRBJ1-5,TRBV7-6,NA,CASSLGSQGQPQHF,TGTGCCAGCAGCCTCGGGTCCCAGGGTCAGCCCCAGCATTTT